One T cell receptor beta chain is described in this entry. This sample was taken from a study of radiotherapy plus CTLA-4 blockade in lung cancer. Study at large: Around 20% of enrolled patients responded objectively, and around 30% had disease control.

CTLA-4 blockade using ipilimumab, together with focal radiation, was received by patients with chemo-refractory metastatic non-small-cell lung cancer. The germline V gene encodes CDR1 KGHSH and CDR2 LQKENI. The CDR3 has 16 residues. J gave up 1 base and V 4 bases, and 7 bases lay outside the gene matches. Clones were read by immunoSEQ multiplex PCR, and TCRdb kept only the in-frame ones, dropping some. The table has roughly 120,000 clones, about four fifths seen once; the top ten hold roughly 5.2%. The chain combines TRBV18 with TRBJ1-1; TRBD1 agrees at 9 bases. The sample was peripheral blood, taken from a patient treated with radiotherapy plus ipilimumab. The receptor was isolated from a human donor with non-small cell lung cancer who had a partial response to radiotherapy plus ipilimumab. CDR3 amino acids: CASSLLGQGQNTEAFF. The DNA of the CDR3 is TGTGCCAGCTCACTGTTGGGACAGGGCCAGAACACTGAAGCTTTCTTT.